This entry lists 29 T cell receptor beta chains sequenced from one sample in a study of T cells in Graves' hyperthyroidism and ophthalmopathy. Amplification of TCR beta CDR3 regions used RNA as the template. HTBI primers were used for first-round RT-PCR of the TCR CDR3. A single record per CDR3 protein comes from TCRdb applying MiXCR to the multiplex PCR reads. The table records nearly 750,000 distinct CDR3 sequences, about a third of them present only once. The specimen sequenced was blood. The receptor source for this set is a woman aged 40 to 50 with Graves' hyperthyroidism.

This clonotype was observed many times. The CDR3 sequence is CASSVGQAYGYTF. CDR3 nucleotides: TGTGCCAGCAGCGTTGGACAGGCGTATGGCTACACCTTC. J is TRBJ1-2 and V is TRBV5-4; 7 bases align to TRBD1. J gave up 5 bases and V 4 bases, and 5 bases lay outside the gene matches. From germline, CDR1 is SGHNT and CDR2 YYREEE (reference sequence). CDR3 size: 13 residues.

This clonotype was counted between two and nine times. The V gene is TRBV7-2, the J gene TRBJ1-2; D is possibly TRBD1 (5 bases). The V end lost 11 bases, the J end lost 2 bases, and 9 bases lay between the germline ends. The CDR3 sequence is 11 residues long. Germline CDR1 reads SGHTA; CDR2 reads FQGNSA. In nucleotides, the CDR3 is TGTGCCTGGGGGAGAAACTATGGCTACACCTTC. It encodes CAWGRNYGYTF.

This clonotype was detected many times. The J gene is TRBJ1-1, the V gene TRBV10-3; 7 bases match TRBD1. The V segment lost 10 bases and the J segment 4 bases; nucleotides outside the gene matches: 9. Germline loops: CDR1 ENHRY, CDR2 SYGVKD. The CDR3 runs to 13 residues. The CDR3 spells CATKGQLGTEAFF. DNA for the CDR3: TGTGCCACCAAGGGACAGTTGGGCACTGAAGCTTTCTTT.

The chain carries TRBV10-3 and TRBJ2-5; TRBD1 matches 7 bases. CDR1 is ENHRY and CDR2 is SYGVKD in the germline V gene. The CDR3 sequence is 14 residues long. The ends lost 2 bases at V and 3 bases at J; junction bases unmatched: 3. CDR3 sequence: CAISEGTAEETQYF. Written as DNA, the CDR3 is TGTGCCATCAGTGAGGGGACAGCTGAAGAGACCCAGTACTTC.

Details on this clonotype: The junction and the germline gene differ at one end; a read error may be behind it. The J gene is TRBJ1-3, the V gene TRBV7-9, with 7 nucleotides matching TRBD1. Germline V gives CDR1 SEHNR, CDR2 FQNEAQ (reference sequence). The CDR3 covers 17 residues. The CDR3 DNA reads TGCGCCAGCAGCCAAGAAAACGACAGGGTGGCTGGAAACACCATATATTTT. This gives the protein CASSQENDRVAGNTIYF.

The chain uses TRBV6-5 and TRBJ1-6; D not certain. Germline V gene sequence: CDR1 MNHEY, CDR2 SVGAGI. V was pared by 8 bases and J by 15 bases, with 23 bases between. This CDR3 is built from 14 residues. The CDR3 DNA follows: TGTGCCAGCGCCACGGTTGGAAAGAATTTTATCCTCCACTTT. It yields the protein CASATVGKNFILHF.

The V and J genes are TRBV5-1 and TRBJ1-1, with a tentative D call TRBD1 (5 bases). The V end was cut by 4 bases, the J end by 5 bases, with 18 bases between. This CDR3 region has 15 residues. The V gene's germline CDR1 is SGHRS and CDR2 YFSETQ. DNA for the CDR3: TGCGCCAGCAGCGGGCGCCGAGAACGGGGGACTGAAGCTTTCTTT. Protein: CASSGRRERGTEAFF.

The chain combines TRBV14 with TRBJ1-1, with TRBD1 matching over 9 bases. This CDR3 has 16 residues. Germline values: CDR1 SGHDN, CDR2 FVKESK. V was clipped by 4 bases and J by 3 bases; unmatched bases: 9. The CDR3: CASSLMSRDRDTEAFF. For the CDR3, the DNA is TGTGCCAGCAGCCTCATGTCCCGGGACAGGGACACTGAAGCTTTCTTT.

The chain links TRBV27 to TRBJ1-2; 7 bases line up with TRBD1. With V trimmed by 6 bases and J by 2 bases, 6 bases remained unmatched. Germline V lookup: CDR1 MNHEY, CDR2 SMNVEV (reference sequence). The CDR3 covers 14 residues. DNA for the CDR3: TGTGCCAGCAGGACCCCGGGACAGAACTATGGCTACACCTTC. This encodes CASRTPGQNYGYTF.

The chain combines TRBV7-6 with TRBJ2-5; 12 nucleotides align to TRBD2. The CDR3 runs to 13 residues. The V and J ends lost 5 bases and 7 bases, in that order; junction bases with no gene match: 2. Germline-derived CDR1 and CDR2 are SGHVS and FNYEAQ. The CDR3 spells CASSPTSGGTQYF. The DNA for the CDR3 is TGTGCCAGCAGCCCGACTAGCGGGGGGACCCAGTACTTC.

This sequence joins TRBV7-9 and TRBJ1-1; maybe TRBD1 (5 bases). The CDR3 extends over 18 amino acids. Per the germline V gene, CDR1 is SEHNR and CDR2 is FQNEAQ (reference sequence). V lost 7 bases, J lost 2 bases, and 26 bases lay in between. The CDR3 DNA sequence: TGTGCCAGCACCTCCCCCGGGACTAGCGGGAGCCTTAACACTGAAGCTTTCTTT. Its translation: CASTSPGTSGSLNTEAFF. The entire variable domain, with the rest obtained from reference TRBV7-9 and TRBJ1-1, is as follows: DTGVSQNPRHKITKRGQNVTFRCDPISEHNRLYWYRQTLGQGPEFLTYFQNEAQLEKSRLLSDRFSAERPKGSFSTLEIQRTEQGDSAMYLCASTSPGTSGSLNTEAFFGQGTRLTVV.

This clonotype showed up many times. V and J are TRBV7-2 and TRBJ1-2; D is possibly TRBD1 (6 bases). The CDR3 sequence is 14 residues long. Per the germline V gene, CDR1 is SGHTA and CDR2 is FQGNSA. The ends were cut back, 5 bases at V and 3 bases at J, with 13 bases in the middle. The CDR3 DNA reads as TGTGCCAGCAGCCCAGGACAGAATTACTATGGCTACACCTTC. Protein sequence: CASSPGQNYYGYTF.

The rearrangement joins TRBV10-3 to TRBJ2-6, with D perhaps TRBD2 (7 bases). The CDR3 has 14 residues. V was clipped by 0 bases and J by 15 bases, with 15 bases between them. Germline-derived CDR1 and CDR2 are ENHRY and SYGVKD. The DNA of the CDR3 is TGTGCCATCAGTGAGTCTAAAGGGGGGGACGGCCTGACTTTC. Translating it yields CAISESKGGDGLTF.

J is TRBJ1-2 and V is TRBV7-9; D ambiguous. Germline CDR1 and CDR2: SEHNR and FQNEAQ (reference sequence). CDR3 size: 15 residues. The V gene lost 5 bases and the J gene lost 4 bases, with 17 bases spanning the gap. The CDR3 spells CASSQLGTEIYGYTF. In nucleotides, the CDR3 is TGTGCCAGCAGCCAGCTCGGTACGGAAATCTATGGCTACACCTTC. The whole variable domain, filled in from reference TRBV7-9 and TRBJ1-2, reads DTGVSQNPRHKITKRGQNVTFRCDPISEHNRLYWYRQTLGQGPEFLTYFQNEAQLEKSRLLSDRFSAERPKGSFSTLEIQRTEQGDSAMYLCASSQLGTEIYGYTFGSGTRLTVV.

This clonotype was counted between two and nine times. The rearrangement links TRBV6-1 to TRBJ1-1; a possible D gene is TRBD1 (6 bases). Germline CDR1 MNHNS, CDR2 SASEGT. V lost 6 bases to trimming and J lost 2 bases, with 13 bases between them. This CDR3 is built from 14 residues. CDR3 DNA: TGTGCCAGCAGAGACGGGGGCCTTAACACTGAAGCTTTCTTT. Its translation: CASRDGGLNTEAFF.

As to this clonotype: Compared with germline, one end of the junction differs, possibly owing to a read error. The gene calls are TRBV11-1 and TRBJ2-7; D uncertain. Germline V gene lookup returns CDR1 SGHAT and CDR2 FQDESV (reference sequence). The CDR3 runs 13 residues. The CDR3 DNA is TGTGCCAGCAGCGAGTTAGGGTCGGGCGAGCAGTGCTTC. Translation gives CASSELGSGEQCF.

The rearrangement uses TRBV29-1 and TRBJ1-2; a weak D match, TRBD1 (6 bases). Trimming took 6 bases from V and 7 from J, leaving 18 bases between them. CDR1 SQVTM and CDR2 ANQGSEA come from the germline V gene. CDR3 length: 13 amino acids. CDR3 sequence reads: CSVRGSGFGGYTF. CDR3 nucleotides: TGCAGCGTCAGGGGTTCGGGTTTTGGTGGCTACACCTTC.

Only a few counts were recorded for this clonotype. The chain links TRBV20-1 to TRBJ2-7, with D possibly TRBD1 on 6 matching bases. Germline CDR1 is DFQATT and CDR2 is SNEGSKA (reference sequence). This CDR3 comprises 17 residues. Trimming stripped 0 bases from V and 4 bases from J, with 22 bases between. CDR3 protein: CSARDRGDLRDFYEQYF. CDR3 DNA: TGCAGTGCTAGAGACAGGGGAGATCTGAGGGATTTTTACGAGCAGTACTTC.

This clonotype was picked up many times. V gene TRBV6-2 or TRBV6-3 combines with J gene TRBJ1-5, with D unclear. V lost 6 bases and J lost 7, with 13 bases in between. CDR3 size: 13 residues. Germline V gene lookup returns CDR1 MNHEY and CDR2 SVGEGT. The CDR3 DNA reads TGTGCCAGCAGCCGTTGGGGTGGACAGCCCCAGCATTTT. Protein: CASSRWGGQPQHF.

This clonotype was seen ten or more times. V and J are TRBV7-2 and TRBJ1-2; 7 nucleotides line up with TRBD1. The CDR3 runs to 16 residues. Losses at the gene ends were 5 bases for V and 8 bases for J; bases not matched to a gene: 17. Germline CDR1 SGHTA, CDR2 FQGNSA. The CDR3 bases are TGTGCCAGCAGCGCCCGCCAGGGGGGACGAGCTGGAGGCTACACCTTC. Translated, it gives CASSARQGGRAGGYTF.

This clonotype was observed at least ten times. This sequence joins TRBV2 and TRBJ2-7; D is perhaps TRBD2 (5 bases). The CDR3 has 14 amino acids. Germline CDR1 is SNHLY and CDR2 is FYNNEI. V lost 7 bases, J lost 2 bases, and 15 bases lay in between. CDR3 region: CASTRRSQAYEQYF. In nucleotides, the CDR3 is TGTGCCAGCACTAGGAGGAGCCAGGCCTACGAGCAGTACTTC.

This clonotype appeared once. The gene calls are TRBV29-1 and TRBJ1-2, with 8 bases identical to TRBD1. J was trimmed by 3 bases and V by 8 bases; bases with no gene match: 2. The CDR3 length is 11 residues. Germline values: CDR1 SQVTM, CDR2 ANQGSEA. The CDR3 DNA follows: TGCAGCCAGGGACAGGACTATGGCTACACCTTC. Amino acid sequence: CSQGQDYGYTF.

The rearrangement links TRBV3-1 to TRBJ2-7; the D is unclear. CDR1 is LGHDT, CDR2 YNNKEL, per germline (reference sequence). The CDR3 spans 14 residues. V lost 1 base and J 6 bases, leaving 13 bases between the germline ends. Written as DNA, the CDR3 is TGTGCCAGCAGCCAAGGAATCGAGTCGGGCGAGCAGTACTTC. Protein: CASSQGIESGEQYF.

V is TRBV6-6 and J is TRBJ2-3, with TRBD2 as a possible D gene (6 bases). This CDR3 comprises 14 residues. Germline values: CDR1 MNHNY, CDR2 SVGAGI (reference sequence). V lost 5 bases and J lost 5, with 14 bases in between. The CDR3 sequence is CASSLLSEGDTQYF. Written as DNA, the CDR3 is TGTGCCAGCAGTCTACTGTCGGAGGGAGATACGCAGTATTTT.

CDR3 region: CASRAGGGELFF. In nucleotides, the CDR3 is TGTGCCAGCAGGGCTGGTGGCGGGGAGCTGTTTTTT. The rearrangement links TRBV6-6 to TRBJ2-2, with D uncertain. Germline values: CDR1 MNHNY, CDR2 SVGAGI (reference sequence). The germline V and J ends were trimmed by 6 bases and 7 bases, with 9 bases remaining between them. This CDR3 has 12 residues.

This clonotype was counted a few times. The chain links TRBV7-8 to TRBJ2-7; possibly TRBD2 for D (5 bases). In germline, CDR1 is SGHVS, CDR2 FQNEAQ. The CDR3 covers 12 residues. Between the trimmed V and J ends, which lost 5 bases and 10 bases, there was a span of 15 bases. CDR3 protein: CASSPTTGLQYF. DNA for the CDR3: TGTGCCAGCAGCCCGACTACCGGACTTCAGTACTTC.

This clonotype has a single count. The chain joins TRBV7-4 to TRBJ2-7; TRBD1 might be the D (6 bases). CDR1 and CDR2 from the germline V gene are SGHVT and SQSDAQ. This CDR3 contains 10 residues. V lost 6 bases, J lost 10 bases, and 10 bases lay in between. As DNA, the CDR3 is TGTGCCAGCAGTTGGGGGCATCAGTACTTC. Translated: CASSWGHQYF.

About this clonotype itself: This could be a read error, since a much larger clone is one nucleotide away. The V call is TRBV6-1, the J call TRBJ2-2; tentative D call: TRBD2 (6 bases). The CDR3 is made up of 15 amino acids. V dropped 3 bases and J dropped 3 bases, with 11 bases sitting between them. Germline V lookup: CDR1 MNHNS, CDR2 SASEGT. The CDR3 spells CASSELGTHTGELFF. CDR3 nucleotide sequence: TGTGCCAGCAGTGAGCTGGGGACTCACACCGGGGAGCTGTTTTTT.

This clonotype appeared a single time. V and J are TRBV19 and TRBJ2-7; TRBD1 matches at 8 bases. Losses at the gene ends were 5 bases for V and 2 bases for J; bases not matched to a gene: 8. CDR3 length: 15 amino acids. CDR1 and CDR2 from the germline V gene are LNHDA and SQIVND (reference sequence). The CDR3 loop is CASSGEQGETYEQYF. DNA of the CDR3: TGTGCCAGTAGTGGGGAACAGGGGGAGACCTACGAGCAGTACTTC.